What follows describes a single TCR beta chain. Its antigen remains unknown. The sample comes from a study of glioma-infiltrating T cells after dendritic cell vaccination. Study-wide findings and caveats: Higher TCR clonality did not directly relate to longer survival.

Libraries were prepared by immunoSEQ multiplex PCR; TCRdb keeps only in-frame clonotypes and omits some of them. Altogether about 92,000 clones are present, over 75% being singletons, with the ten largest covering approximately 14%. The J segment lost 5 bases and the V segment lost 3 bases, leaving 1 base of the junction unmatched. The germline CDR1 and CDR2 sequences are MGHDK and SYGVNS. This CDR3 is built from 14 residues. The source material was blood, sampled before dendritic cell vaccination. This chain connects TRBV25-1 to TRBJ1-6, with 7 bases that match TRBD1. The receptor was isolated from a human donor with glioblastoma. The CDR3 spells CASSDQGDNSPLHF. CDR3 in DNA: TGTGCCAGCAGTGACCAGGGGGATAATTCACCCCTCCACTTT. Drawing the rest from reference TRBV25-1 and TRBJ1-6, the complete variable domain is EADIYQTPRYLVIGTGKKITLECSQTMGHDKMYWYQQDPGMELHLIHYSYGVNSTEKGDLSSESTVSRIRTEHFPLTLESARPSHTSQYLCASSDQGDNSPLHFGNGTRLTVT.